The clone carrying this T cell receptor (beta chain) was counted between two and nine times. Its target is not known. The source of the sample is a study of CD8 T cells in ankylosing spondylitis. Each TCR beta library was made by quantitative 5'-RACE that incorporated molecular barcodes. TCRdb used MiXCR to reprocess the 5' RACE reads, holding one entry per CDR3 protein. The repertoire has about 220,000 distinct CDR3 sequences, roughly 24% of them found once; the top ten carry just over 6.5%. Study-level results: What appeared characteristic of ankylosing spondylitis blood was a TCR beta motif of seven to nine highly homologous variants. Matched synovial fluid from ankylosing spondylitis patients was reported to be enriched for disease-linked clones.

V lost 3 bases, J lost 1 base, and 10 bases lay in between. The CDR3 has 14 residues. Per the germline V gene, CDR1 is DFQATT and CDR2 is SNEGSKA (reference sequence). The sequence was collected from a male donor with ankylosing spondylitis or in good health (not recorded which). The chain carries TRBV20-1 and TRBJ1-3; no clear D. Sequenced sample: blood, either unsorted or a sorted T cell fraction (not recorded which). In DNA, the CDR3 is TGCAGTGCTAGGGTCCCCGTGTCTGGAAACACCATATATTTT. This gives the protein CSARVPVSGNTIYF.